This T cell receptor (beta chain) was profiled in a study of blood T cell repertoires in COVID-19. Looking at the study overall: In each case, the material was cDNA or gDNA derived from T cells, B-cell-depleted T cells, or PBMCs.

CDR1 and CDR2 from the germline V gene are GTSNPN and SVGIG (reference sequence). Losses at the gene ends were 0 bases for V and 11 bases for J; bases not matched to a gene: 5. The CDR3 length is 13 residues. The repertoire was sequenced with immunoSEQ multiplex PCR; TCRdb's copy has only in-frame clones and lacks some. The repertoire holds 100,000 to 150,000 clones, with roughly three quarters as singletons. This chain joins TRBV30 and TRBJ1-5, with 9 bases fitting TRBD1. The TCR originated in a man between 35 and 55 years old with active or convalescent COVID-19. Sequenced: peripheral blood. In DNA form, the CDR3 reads TGTGCCTGGAGTGTTGGTGACAGGGGGACCCAGCATTTT. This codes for CAWSVGDRGTQHF.